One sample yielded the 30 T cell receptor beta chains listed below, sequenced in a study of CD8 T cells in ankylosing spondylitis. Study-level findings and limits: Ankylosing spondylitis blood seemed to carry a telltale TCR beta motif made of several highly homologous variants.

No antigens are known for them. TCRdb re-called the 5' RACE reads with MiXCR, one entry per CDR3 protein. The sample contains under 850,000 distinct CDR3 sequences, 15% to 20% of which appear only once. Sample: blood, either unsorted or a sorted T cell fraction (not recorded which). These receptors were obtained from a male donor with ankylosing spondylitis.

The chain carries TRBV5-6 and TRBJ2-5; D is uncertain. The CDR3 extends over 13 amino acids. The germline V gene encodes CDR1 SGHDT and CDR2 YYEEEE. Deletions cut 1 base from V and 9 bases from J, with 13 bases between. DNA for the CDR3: TGTGCCAGCAGCTTGCTCGGTCAGTTATCCCAGTACTTC. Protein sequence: CASSLLGQLSQYF.

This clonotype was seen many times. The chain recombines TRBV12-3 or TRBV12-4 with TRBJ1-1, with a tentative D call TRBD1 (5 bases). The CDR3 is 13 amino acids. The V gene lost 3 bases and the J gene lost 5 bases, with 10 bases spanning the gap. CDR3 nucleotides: TGTGCCAGCAGTTTCCAGGGAGGAACTGAAGCTTTCTTT. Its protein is CASSFQGGTEAFF.

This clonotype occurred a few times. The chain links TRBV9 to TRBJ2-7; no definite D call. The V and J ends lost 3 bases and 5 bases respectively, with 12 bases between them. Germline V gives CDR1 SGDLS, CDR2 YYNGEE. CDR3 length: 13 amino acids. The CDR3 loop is CASSDPNRNEQYF. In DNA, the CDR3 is TGTGCCAGCAGCGACCCGAACAGAAACGAGCAGTACTTC.

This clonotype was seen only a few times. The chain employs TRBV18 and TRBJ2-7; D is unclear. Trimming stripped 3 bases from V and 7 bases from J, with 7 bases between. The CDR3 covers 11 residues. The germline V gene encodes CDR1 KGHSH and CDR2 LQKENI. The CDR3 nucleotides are TGTGCCAGCTCACCGTCGAAAGAGCAGTACTTC. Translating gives CASSPSKEQYF. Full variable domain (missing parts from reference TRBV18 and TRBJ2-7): NAGVMQNPRHLVRRRGQEARLRCSPMKGHSHVYWYRQLPEEGLKFMVYLQKENIIDESGMPKERFSAEFPKEGPSILRIQQVVRGDSAAYFCASSPSKEQYFGPGTRLTVT.

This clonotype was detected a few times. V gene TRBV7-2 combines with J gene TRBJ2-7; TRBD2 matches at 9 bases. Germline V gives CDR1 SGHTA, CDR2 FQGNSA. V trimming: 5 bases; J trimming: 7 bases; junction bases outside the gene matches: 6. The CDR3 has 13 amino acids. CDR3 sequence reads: CASSNPSGIEQYF. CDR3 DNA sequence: TGTGCCAGCAGCAATCCTAGCGGGATTGAGCAGTACTTC.

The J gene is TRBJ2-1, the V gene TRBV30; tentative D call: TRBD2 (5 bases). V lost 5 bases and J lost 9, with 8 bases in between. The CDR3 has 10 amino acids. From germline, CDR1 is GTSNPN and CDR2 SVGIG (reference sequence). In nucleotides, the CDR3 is TGTGCCTGGGAGGGCGGTGAGCAGTTCTTC. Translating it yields CAWEGGEQFF.

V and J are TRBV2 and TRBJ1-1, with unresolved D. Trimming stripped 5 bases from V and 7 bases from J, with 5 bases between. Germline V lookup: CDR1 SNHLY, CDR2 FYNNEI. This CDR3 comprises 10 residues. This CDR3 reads CASSINEAFF. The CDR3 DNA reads TGTGCCAGCAGTATCAATGAAGCTTTCTTT.

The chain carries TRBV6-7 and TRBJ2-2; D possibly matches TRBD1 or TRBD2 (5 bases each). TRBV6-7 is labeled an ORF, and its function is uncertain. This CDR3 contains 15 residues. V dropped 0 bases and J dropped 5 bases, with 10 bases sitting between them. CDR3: CASSYSSGRTGELFF. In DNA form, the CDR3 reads TGTGCCAGCAGTTACTCTTCAGGGAGAACCGGGGAGCTGTTTTTT.

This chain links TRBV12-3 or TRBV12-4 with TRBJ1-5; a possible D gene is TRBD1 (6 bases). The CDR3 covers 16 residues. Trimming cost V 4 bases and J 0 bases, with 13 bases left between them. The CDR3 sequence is CASSSTGAVSNQPQHF. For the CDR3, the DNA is TGTGCCAGCAGTTCAACGGGGGCGGTTAGCAATCAGCCCCAGCATTTT.

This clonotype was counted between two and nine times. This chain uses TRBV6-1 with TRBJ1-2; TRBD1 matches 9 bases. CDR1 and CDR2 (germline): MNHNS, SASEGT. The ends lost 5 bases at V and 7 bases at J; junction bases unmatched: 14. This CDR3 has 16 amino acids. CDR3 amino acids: CASSPGRTGVGGGYTF. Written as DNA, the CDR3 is TGTGCCAGCAGTCCGGGGCGGACAGGGGTTGGTGGTGGCTACACCTTC.

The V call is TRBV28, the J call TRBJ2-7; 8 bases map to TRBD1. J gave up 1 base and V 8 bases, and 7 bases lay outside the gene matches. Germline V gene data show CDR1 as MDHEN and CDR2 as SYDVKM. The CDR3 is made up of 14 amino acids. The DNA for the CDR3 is TGTGCCAGCGGGGGACAGGCTCCATCCTACGAGCAGTACTTC. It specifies CASGGQAPSYEQYF.

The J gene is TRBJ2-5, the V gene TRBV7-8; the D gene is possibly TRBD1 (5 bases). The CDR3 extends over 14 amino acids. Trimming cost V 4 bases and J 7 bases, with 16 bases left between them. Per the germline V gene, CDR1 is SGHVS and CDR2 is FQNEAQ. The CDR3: CASSSIDSAVTQYF. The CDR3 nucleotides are TGTGCCAGCAGCTCGATAGACAGTGCGGTGACCCAGTACTTC.

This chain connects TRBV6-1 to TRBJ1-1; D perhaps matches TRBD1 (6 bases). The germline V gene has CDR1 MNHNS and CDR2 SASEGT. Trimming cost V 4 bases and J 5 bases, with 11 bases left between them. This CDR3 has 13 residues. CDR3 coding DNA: TGTGCCAGCAGTGCGGACAGTTTTACTGAAGCTTTCTTT. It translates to CASSADSFTEAFF.

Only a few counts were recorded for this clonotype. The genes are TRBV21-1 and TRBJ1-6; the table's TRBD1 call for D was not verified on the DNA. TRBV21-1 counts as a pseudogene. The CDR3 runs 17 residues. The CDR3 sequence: CASSTPGQGLHNSPLHF. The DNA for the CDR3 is TGTGCCAGCAGCACTCCGGGACAGGGGCTTCATAATTCACCCCTCCACTTT.

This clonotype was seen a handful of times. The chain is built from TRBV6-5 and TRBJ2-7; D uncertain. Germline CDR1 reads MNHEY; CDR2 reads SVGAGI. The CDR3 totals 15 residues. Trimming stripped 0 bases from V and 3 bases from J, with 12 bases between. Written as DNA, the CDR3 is TGTGCCAGCAGTTACTCGTACGACGAAAACTACGAGCAGTACTTC. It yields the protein CASSYSYDENYEQYF.

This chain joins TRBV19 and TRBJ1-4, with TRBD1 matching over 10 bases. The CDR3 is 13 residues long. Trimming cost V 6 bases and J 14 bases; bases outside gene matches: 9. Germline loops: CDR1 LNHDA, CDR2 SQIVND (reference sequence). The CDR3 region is CASSQRGQGTLFF. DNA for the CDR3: TGTGCCAGTAGCCAAAGGGGACAGGGGACGCTGTTTTTT.

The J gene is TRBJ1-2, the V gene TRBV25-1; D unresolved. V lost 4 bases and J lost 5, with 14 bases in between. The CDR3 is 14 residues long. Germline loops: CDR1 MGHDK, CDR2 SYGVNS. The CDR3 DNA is TGTGCCAGCAGTGGAGAACCCGACTATTATGGCTACACCTTC. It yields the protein CASSGEPDYYGYTF.

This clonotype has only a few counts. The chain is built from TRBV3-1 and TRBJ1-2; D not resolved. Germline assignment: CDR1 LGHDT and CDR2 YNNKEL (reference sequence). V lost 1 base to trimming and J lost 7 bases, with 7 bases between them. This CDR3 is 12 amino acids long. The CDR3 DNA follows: TGTGCCAGCAGCCAAGTGGAGGGTGGCTACACCTTC. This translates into CASSQVEGGYTF.

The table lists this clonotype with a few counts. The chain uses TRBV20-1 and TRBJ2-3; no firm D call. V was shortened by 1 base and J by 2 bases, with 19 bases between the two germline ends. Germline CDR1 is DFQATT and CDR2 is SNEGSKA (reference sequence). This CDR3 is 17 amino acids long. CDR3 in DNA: TGCAGTGCTAGAGTCCCCCCCGGAGCGTCCTTCACAGATACGCAGTATTTT. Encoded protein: CSARVPPGASFTDTQYF.

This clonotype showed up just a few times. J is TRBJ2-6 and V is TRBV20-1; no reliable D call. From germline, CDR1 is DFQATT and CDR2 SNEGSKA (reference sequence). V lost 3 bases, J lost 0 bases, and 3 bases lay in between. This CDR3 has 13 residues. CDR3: CSARTSGANVLTF. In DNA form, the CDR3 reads TGCAGTGCTAGGACCTCTGGGGCCAACGTCCTGACTTTC.

CDR3 amino acids: CASSLARPNLEYNEQFF. CDR3 bases: TGTGCCAGCAGCTTGGCGCGCCCCAACCTGGAGTACAATGAGCAGTTCTTC. This sequence joins TRBV5-5 and TRBJ2-1; the D is unclear. The CDR3 has 17 residues. Trimming stripped 0 bases from V and 4 bases from J, with 17 bases between. Per the germline V gene, CDR1 is SGHKS and CDR2 is YYEKEE (reference sequence).

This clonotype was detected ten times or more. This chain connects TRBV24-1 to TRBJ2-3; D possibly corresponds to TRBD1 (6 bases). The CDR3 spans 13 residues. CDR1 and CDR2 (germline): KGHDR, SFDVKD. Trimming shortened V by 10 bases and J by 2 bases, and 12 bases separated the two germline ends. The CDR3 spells CATSGHLTDTQYF. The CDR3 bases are TGTGCCACATCGGGACACCTCACAGATACGCAGTATTTT.

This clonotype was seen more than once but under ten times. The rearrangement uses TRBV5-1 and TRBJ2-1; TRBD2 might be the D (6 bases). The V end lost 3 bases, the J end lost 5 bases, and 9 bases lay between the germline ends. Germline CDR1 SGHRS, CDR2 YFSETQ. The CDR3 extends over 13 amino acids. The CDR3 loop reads CASSSDYDNEQFF. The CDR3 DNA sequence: TGCGCCAGCAGCTCGGACTACGACAATGAGCAGTTCTTC.

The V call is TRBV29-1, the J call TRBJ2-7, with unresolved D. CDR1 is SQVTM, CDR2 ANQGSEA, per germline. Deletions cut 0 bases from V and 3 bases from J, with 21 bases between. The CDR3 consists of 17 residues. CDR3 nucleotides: TGCAGCGTTGAAGAGATTGGGCCCTCCTCTACGTACTACGAGCAGTACTTC. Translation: CSVEEIGPSSTYYEQYF.

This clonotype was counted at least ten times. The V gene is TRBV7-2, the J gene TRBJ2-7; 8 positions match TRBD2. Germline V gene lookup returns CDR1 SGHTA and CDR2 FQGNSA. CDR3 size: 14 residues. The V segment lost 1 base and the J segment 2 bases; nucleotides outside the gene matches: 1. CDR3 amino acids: CASSLGLATYEQYF. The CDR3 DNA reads TGTGCCAGCAGCTTAGGACTAGCGACCTACGAGCAGTACTTC. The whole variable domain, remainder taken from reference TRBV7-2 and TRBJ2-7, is GAGVSQSPSNKVTEKGKDVELRCDPISGHTALYWYRQSLGQGLEFLIYFQGNSAPDKSGLPSDRFSAERTGGSVSTLTIQRTQQEDSAVYLCASSLGLATYEQYFGPGTRLTVT.

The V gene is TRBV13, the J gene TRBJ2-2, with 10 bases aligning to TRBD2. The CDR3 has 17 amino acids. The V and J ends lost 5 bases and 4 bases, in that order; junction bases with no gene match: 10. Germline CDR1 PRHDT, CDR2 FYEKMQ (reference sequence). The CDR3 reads CASSILAGEDSTGELFF. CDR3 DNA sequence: TGTGCCAGCAGCATCCTAGCGGGGGAGGATAGCACCGGGGAGCTGTTTTTT. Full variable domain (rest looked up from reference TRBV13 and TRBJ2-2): AAGVIQSPRHLIKEKRETATLKCYPIPRHDTVYWYQQGPGQDPQFLISFYEKMQSDKGSIPDRFSAQQFSDYHSELNMSSLELGDSALYFCASSILAGEDSTGELFFGEGSRLTVL.

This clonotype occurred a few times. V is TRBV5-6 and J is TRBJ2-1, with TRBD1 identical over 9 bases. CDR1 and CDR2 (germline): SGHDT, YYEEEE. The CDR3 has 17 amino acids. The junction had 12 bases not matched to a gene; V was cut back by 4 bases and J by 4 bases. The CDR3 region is CASSGSSQGARYNEQFF. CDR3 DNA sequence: TGTGCCAGCAGCGGATCCTCACAGGGGGCGCGGTACAATGAGCAGTTCTTC.

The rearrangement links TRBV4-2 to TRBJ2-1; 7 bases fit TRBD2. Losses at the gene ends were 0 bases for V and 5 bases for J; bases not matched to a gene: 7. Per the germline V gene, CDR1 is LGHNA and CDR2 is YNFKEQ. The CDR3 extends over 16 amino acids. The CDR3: CASSQDRGSRNNEQFF. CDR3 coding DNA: TGTGCCAGCAGCCAAGATCGCGGGAGCAGGAACAATGAGCAGTTCTTC.

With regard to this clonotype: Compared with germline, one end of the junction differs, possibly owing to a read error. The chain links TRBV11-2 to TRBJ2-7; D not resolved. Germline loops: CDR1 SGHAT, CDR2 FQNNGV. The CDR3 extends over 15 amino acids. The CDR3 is CASTLGPESSYEQYF. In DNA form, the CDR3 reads TGTGCCAGCACCTTAGGGCCGGAGAGCTCCTACGAGCAGTACTTC.

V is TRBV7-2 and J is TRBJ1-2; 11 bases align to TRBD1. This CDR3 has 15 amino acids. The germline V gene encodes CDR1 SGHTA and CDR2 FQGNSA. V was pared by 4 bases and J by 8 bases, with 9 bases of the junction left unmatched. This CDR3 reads CASSSWDRGISGYTF. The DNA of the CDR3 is TGTGCCAGCAGCTCCTGGGACAGGGGGATTTCAGGCTACACCTTC.